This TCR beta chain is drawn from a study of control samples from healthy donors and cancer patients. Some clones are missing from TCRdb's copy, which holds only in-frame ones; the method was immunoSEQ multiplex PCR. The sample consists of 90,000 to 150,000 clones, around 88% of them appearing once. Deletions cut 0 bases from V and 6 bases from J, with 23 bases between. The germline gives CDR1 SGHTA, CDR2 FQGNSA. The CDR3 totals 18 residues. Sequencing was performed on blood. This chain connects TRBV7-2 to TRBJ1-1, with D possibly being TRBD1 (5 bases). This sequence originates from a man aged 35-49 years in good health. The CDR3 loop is CASSLAFPGVGVFSEAFF. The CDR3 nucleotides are TGTGCCAGCAGCTTAGCCTTCCCCGGTGTGGGGGTATTCTCTGAAGCTTTCTTT.